This entry concerns a single TCR beta chain. The source of the sample is a study of T cell changes during pregnancy in multiple sclerosis. Sequencing used immunoSEQ multiplex PCR; TCRdb keeps in-frame clones, though not all of them. This table has 45,000 to 50,000 clones, around 92% appearing once. The TCR comes from a female donor with multiple sclerosis, enrolled in a pregnancy study. The sample in question was CD8+ T cells from peripheral blood mononuclear cells, obtained after pregnancy.

The CDR3 DNA follows: TGTGCCAGTAGTGTTACAGGGATGGGGAACACTGAAGCTTTCTTT. Its translation: CASSVTGMGNTEAFF. The V gene is TRBV19, the J gene TRBJ1-1; TRBD1 might be the D (6 bases). The germline CDR1 and CDR2 sequences are LNHDA and SQIVND (reference sequence). V was trimmed by 5 bases and J by 1 base, leaving 14 bases between them. This CDR3 is 15 amino acids long.